This TCR beta chain was sequenced for a study of blood T cell repertoires in COVID-19. At the level of the study: Spain, Italy and the United States supplied samples that represented acute and convalescent COVID-19. Sample material is recorded as cDNA or gDNA derived from T cells, B-cell-depleted T cells, or PBMCs.

This clone has only one observation. The CDR3 has 13 amino acids. Between the trimmed V and J ends, which lost 0 bases and 8 bases, there was a span of 11 bases. Looked up from germline, CDR1 is GTSNPN and CDR2 is SVGIG (reference sequence). How the authors handled the data: By means of reference gene primer amplification, nucleated cell counts were estimated. The method was immunoSEQ multiplex PCR; TCRdb's version includes in-frame clones alone and lacks a portion of them. From that table come the V and J calls and clone size; the DNA was used to work out D and trimming. The sample yields about 360,000 clones, 86% seen once. Seattle-derived patients entered the study during active infection and were followed longitudinally.

The material sequenced was peripheral blood. The TCR sequence derives from a woman aged 55-69 years with COVID-19, enrolled during active disease. The chain recombines TRBV30 with TRBJ2-1; a weak D match, TRBD2 (6 bases). CDR3 DNA sequence: TGTGCCTGGAGTGTCGGGGGTTCTGATGAGCAGTTCTTC. Encoded protein: CAWSVGGSDEQFF.